Listed here is a single T cell receptor (beta chain). Its antigen is not identified. At one end, the junction sequence differs from germline, possibly due to a read error. This entry belongs to a study of tumor and adjacent non-tumor tissue in lung cancer. The study, taken as a whole, reports: In normal lung, the top 100 clones were significantly more dominant than in tumor.

This sample's RNA came from whole unsorted tissue. A modified ARM-PCR protocol with three rounds of nested PCR amplified TCRbeta. TCRdb redid the calling of the multiplex PCR reads with MiXCR, one entry per CDR3 protein. In the table there are under 150,000 distinct CDR3 sequences, approximately 64% of which are singletons. This CDR3 has 12 amino acids. Germline V gene data show CDR1 as PRHDT and CDR2 as FYEKMQ (reference sequence). The sequenced sample was lung tumor tissue. This clonotype was obtained from a man aged 55 to 70 with small cell lung cancer. The chain has TRBV13 and TRBJ2-1; D is unclear. Written as DNA, the CDR3 is TGTACCAGCAGTTCCCAGGCCGGTGAGCAGTTCTTC. Translating gives CTSSSQAGEQFF.